A selection of T cell receptor beta chains follows, all from one sample in a study of blood T cell repertoires in COVID-19. Clones were read by immunoSEQ multiplex PCR, and TCRdb kept only the in-frame ones, dropping some. Here the sample spans nearly 300,000 clones, approximately 89% being singletons. The specimen sequenced was peripheral blood. The origin of the receptors is a woman aged 30 to 39 who had recovered from COVID-19. CDR3s include the opening cysteine and the closing phenylalanine or tryptophan. The D gene is left open where the match is weak. The listing skips clone size in some rows; elsewhere it reads once, few, many or a size class.

clone size: NA; D gene: NA; J gene: TRBJ1-1; V gene: TRBV18; CDR3 DNA: TGTGCCAGCTCCCTTGAGACGAGCGACACTGAAGCTTTCTTT; CDR3 protein: CASSLETSDTEAFF
clone size: NA; D gene: TRBD1; J gene: TRBJ2-7; V gene: TRBV5-6; CDR3 DNA: TGTGCCAGCAGCTTTTTCCCCGGGACAGGGGGCGATGAGCAGTACTTC; CDR3 protein: CASSFFPGTGGDEQYF
clone size: NA; D gene: TRBD1; J gene: TRBJ1-6; V gene: TRBV10-3; CDR3 DNA: TGTGCCATCAGTGGATTGGGGACAGGGAAGCCCCTCCACTTT; CDR3 protein: CAISGLGTGKPLHF
clone size: NA; D gene: TRBD1; J gene: TRBJ2-7; V gene: TRBV19; CDR3 DNA: TGTGCCAGTAGTGGGACAGGGGGCTTGTCCTACGAGCAGTACTTC; CDR3 protein: CASSGTGGLSYEQYF
clone size: NA; D gene: TRBD1; J gene: TRBJ2-4; V gene: TRBV2; CDR3 DNA: TGTGCCAGCAGTGTATTACAGGGGGCTAGCAACATTCAGTACTTC; CDR3 protein: CASSVLQGASNIQYF
clone size: NA; D gene: NA; J gene: TRBJ2-7; V gene: TRBV6-2/TRBV6-3; CDR3 DNA: TGTGCCAGCAGTTCTTATTACACCTACGAGCAGTACTTC; CDR3 protein: CASSSYYTYEQYF
clone size: once; D gene: NA; J gene: TRBJ2-7; V gene: TRBV5-1; CDR3 DNA: TGCGCCAGCAGTCGGGGCTCCTACGAGCAGTACTTC; CDR3 protein: CASSRGSYEQYF
clone size: NA; D gene: NA; J gene: TRBJ1-2; V gene: TRBV7-2; CDR3 DNA: TGTGCCAGCAGCTTTTCCGGGAGGGAAGGCTACACCTTC; CDR3 protein: CASSFSGREGYTF
clone size: once; D gene: TRBD2; J gene: TRBJ2-3; V gene: TRBV2; CDR3 DNA: TGTGCCAGCAGGACTAGCGGGGGCACAGATACGCAGTATTTT; CDR3 protein: CASRTSGGTDTQYF
clone size: NA; D gene: NA; J gene: TRBJ1-6; V gene: TRBV5-1; CDR3 DNA: TGCGCCAGCAGCTTTGGAGGGAATTCACCCCTCCACTTT; CDR3 protein: CASSFGGNSPLHF
clone size: NA; D gene: TRBD2; J gene: TRBJ2-1; V gene: TRBV19; CDR3 DNA: TGTGCCAGTAGTATCGGGGGGGCCCCCTTTAGTGAGCAGTTCTTC; CDR3 protein: CASSIGGAPFSEQFF
clone size: NA; D gene: NA; J gene: TRBJ1-2; V gene: TRBV28; CDR3 DNA: TGTGCCAGCAATGCAGGGTCCTATGGCTACACCTTC; CDR3 protein: CASNAGSYGYTF
clone size: medium-sized; D gene: TRBD1; J gene: TRBJ2-7; V gene: TRBV5-4; CDR3 DNA: TGTGCCAGCAGGCCCGGGACAGGGGACGAGCAGTACTTC; CDR3 protein: CASRPGTGDEQYF
clone size: NA; D gene: NA; J gene: TRBJ2-7; V gene: TRBV7-9; CDR3 DNA: TGTGCCAGCAGCTTAAATGGGGCTGCCTACGAGCAGTACTTC; CDR3 protein: CASSLNGAAYEQYF
clone size: NA; D gene: NA; J gene: TRBJ2-5; V gene: TRBV6-1; CDR3 DNA: TGTGCCAGCAGTGAAAGGGCCCGTCGTGGGGCGACGGAGACCCAGTACTTC; CDR3 protein: CASSERARRGATETQYF
clone size: NA; D gene: TRBD1; J gene: TRBJ2-5; V gene: TRBV24-1; CDR3 DNA: TGTGCCACCAGTGACCCTTTTCAGGGGGAAGAGACCCAGTACTTC; CDR3 protein: CATSDPFQGEETQYF
clone size: NA; D gene: TRBD1; J gene: TRBJ2-1; V gene: TRBV27; CDR3 DNA: TGTGCCAGCAGCACAGGGGGCTTCAACAATGAGCAGTTCTTC; CDR3 protein: CASSTGGFNNEQFF
clone size: NA; D gene: TRBD2; J gene: TRBJ2-5; V gene: TRBV28; CDR3 DNA: TGTGCCAGCAACCAGCCGACTAGCGGGGGAGAGACCCAGTACTTC; CDR3 protein: CASNQPTSGGETQYF
clone size: NA; D gene: NA; J gene: TRBJ1-1; V gene: TRBV5-1; CDR3 DNA: TGCGCCAGCAGCTTGGCCTCAGCAGGGTTGAACACTGAAGCTTTCTTT; CDR3 protein: CASSLASAGLNTEAFF
clone size: NA; D gene: NA; J gene: TRBJ2-7; V gene: TRBV13; CDR3 DNA: TGTGCCAGCAGCCCCCCGAGGCCCTCCTACGAGCAGTACTTC; CDR3 protein: CASSPPRPSYEQYF
clone size: NA; D gene: NA; J gene: TRBJ2-3; V gene: TRBV18; CDR3 DNA: TGTGCCAGCTCACCACCAGGGAGGCCAGATACGCAGTATTTT; CDR3 protein: CASSPPGRPDTQYF
clone size: NA; D gene: NA; J gene: TRBJ1-5; V gene: TRBV19; CDR3 DNA: TGTGCCAGTCGAAGAGGACAGCCCAATCAGCCCCAGCATTTT; CDR3 protein: CASRRGQPNQPQHF
clone size: NA; D gene: NA; J gene: TRBJ2-7; V gene: TRBV11-2; CDR3 DNA: TGTGCCAGCAGCCCTACCCTTCGGTCATATACCTACGAGCAGTACTTC; CDR3 protein: CASSPTLRSYTYEQYF
clone size: NA; D gene: TRBD1; J gene: TRBJ1-4; V gene: TRBV7-9; CDR3 DNA: TGTGCCAGCAGCCTCCCCGTCAGGGGGCTCGCAACTAATGAAAAACTGTTTTTT; CDR3 protein: CASSLPVRGLATNEKLFF
clone size: NA; D gene: TRBD1; J gene: TRBJ1-2; V gene: TRBV10-3; CDR3 DNA: TGTGCCATCAGTGAGCCGACCGGCGGACAGGGGACAATTAACTATGGCTACACCTTC; CDR3 protein: CAISEPTGGQGTINYGYTF